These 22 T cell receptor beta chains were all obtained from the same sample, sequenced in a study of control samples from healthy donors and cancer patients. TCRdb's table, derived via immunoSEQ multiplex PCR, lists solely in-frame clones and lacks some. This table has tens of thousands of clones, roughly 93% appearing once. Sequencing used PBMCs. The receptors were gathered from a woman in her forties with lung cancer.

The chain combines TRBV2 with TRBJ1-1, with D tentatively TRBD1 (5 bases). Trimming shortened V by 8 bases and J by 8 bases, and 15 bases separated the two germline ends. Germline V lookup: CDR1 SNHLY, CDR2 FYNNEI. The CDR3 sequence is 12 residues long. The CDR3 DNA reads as TGTGCCAGCGATTTTGGAGGGGCGGAAGCTTTCTTT. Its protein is CASDFGGAEAFF.

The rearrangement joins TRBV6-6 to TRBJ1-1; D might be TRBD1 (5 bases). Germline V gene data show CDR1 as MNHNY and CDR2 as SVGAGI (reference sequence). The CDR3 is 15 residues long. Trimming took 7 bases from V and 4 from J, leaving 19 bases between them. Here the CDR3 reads CASTTLGQLGTEAFF. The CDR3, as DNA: TGTGCCAGCACAACTCTGGGGCAACTCGGCACTGAAGCTTTCTTT.

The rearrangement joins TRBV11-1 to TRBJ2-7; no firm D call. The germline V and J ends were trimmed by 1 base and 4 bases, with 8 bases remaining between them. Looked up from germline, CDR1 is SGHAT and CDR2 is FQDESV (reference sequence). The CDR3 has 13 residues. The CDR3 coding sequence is TGTGCCAGCAGCTTAGACAGAGAGTACGAGCAGTACTTC. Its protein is CASSLDREYEQYF.

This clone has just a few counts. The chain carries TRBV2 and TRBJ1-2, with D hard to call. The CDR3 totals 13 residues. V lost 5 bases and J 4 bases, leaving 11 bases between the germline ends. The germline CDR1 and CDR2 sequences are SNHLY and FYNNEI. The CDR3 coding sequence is TGTGCCAGCAGTCGGAGAACCGGCTATGGCTACACCTTC. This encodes CASSRRTGYGYTF. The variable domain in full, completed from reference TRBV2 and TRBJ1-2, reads EPEVTQTPSHQVTQMGQEVILRCVPISNHLYFYWYRQILGQKVEFLVSFYNNEISEKSEIFDDQFSVERPDGSNFTLKIRSTKLEDSAMYFCASSRRTGYGYTFGSGTRLTVV.

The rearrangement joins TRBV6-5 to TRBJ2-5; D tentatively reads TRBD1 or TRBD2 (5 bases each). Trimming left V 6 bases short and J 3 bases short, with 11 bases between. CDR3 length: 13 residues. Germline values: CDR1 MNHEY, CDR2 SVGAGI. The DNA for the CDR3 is TGTGCCAGCAGGGGGGACGGAGAAGAGACCCAGTACTTC. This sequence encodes CASRGDGEETQYF.

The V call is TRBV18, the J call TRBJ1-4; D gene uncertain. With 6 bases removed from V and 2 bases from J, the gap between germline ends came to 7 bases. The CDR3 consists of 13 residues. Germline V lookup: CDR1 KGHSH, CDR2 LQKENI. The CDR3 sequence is CASSGGTNEKLFF. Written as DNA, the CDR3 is TGTGCCAGCTCGGGAGGGACTAATGAAAAACTGTTTTTT.

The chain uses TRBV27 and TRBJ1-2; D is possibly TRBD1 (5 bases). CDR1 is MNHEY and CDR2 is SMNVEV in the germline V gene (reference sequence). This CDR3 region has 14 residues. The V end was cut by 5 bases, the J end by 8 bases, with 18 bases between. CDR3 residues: CASSHPWDGSGYTF. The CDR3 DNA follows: TGTGCCAGCAGTCACCCCTGGGACGGTTCGGGCTACACCTTC.

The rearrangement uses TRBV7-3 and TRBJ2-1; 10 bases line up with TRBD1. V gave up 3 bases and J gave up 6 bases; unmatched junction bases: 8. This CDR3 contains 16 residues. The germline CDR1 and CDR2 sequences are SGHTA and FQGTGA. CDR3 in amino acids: CASSFNRQGATNEQFF. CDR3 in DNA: TGTGCCAGCAGCTTCAATCGACAGGGGGCGACCAATGAGCAGTTCTTC.

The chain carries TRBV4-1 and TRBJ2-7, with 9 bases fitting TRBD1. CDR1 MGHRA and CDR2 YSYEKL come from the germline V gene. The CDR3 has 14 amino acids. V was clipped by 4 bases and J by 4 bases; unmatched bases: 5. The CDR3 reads CASSLGTGSYEQYF. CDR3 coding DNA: TGCGCCAGCAGCCTAGGGACAGGGTCTTACGAGCAGTACTTC.

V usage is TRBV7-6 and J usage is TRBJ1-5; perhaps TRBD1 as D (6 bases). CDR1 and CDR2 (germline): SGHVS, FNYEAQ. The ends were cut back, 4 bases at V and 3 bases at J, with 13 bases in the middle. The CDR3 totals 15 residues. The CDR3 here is CASSSEQGFNQPQHF. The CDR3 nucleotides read TGTGCCAGCAGCTCCGAACAGGGATTCAATCAGCCCCAGCATTTT.

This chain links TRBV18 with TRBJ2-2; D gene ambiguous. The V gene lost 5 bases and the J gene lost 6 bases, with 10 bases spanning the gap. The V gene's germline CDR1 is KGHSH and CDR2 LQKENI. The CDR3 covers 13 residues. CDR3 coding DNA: TGTGCCAGCTCATCGGACGGACCCGGGGAGCTGTTTTTT. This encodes CASSSDGPGELFF.

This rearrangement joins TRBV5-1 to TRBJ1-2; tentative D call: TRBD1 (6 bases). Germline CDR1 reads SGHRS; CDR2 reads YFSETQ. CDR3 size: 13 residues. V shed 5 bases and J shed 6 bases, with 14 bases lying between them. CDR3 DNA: TGCGCCAGCAGTGGTCCAGGGGAAAATGGCTACACCTTC. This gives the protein CASSGPGENGYTF.

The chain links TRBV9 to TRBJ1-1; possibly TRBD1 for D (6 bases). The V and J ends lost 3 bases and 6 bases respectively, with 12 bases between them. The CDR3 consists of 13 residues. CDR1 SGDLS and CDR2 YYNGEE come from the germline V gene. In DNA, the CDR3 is TGTGCCAGCAGCGCCGGGGGGGGCGCTGAAGCTTTCTTT. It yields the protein CASSAGGGAEAFF.

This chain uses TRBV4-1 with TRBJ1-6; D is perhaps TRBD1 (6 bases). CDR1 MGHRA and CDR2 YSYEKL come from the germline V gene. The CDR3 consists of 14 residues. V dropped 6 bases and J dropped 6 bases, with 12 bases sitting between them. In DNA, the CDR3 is TGCGCCAGCAGTCTCGGACAGAGTAATTCACCCCTCCACTTT. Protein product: CASSLGQSNSPLHF.

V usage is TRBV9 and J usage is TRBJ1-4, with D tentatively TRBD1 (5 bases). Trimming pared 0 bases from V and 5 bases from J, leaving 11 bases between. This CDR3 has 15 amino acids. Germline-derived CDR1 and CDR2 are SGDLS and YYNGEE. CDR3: CASSVARGVNEKLFF. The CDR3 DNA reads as TGTGCCAGCAGCGTAGCTCGGGGGGTGAATGAAAAACTGTTTTTT. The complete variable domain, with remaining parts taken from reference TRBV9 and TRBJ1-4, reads DSGVTQTPKHLITATGQRVTLRCSPRSGDLSVYWYQQSLDQGLQFLIQYYNGEERAKGNILERFSAQQFPDLHSELNLSSLELGDSALYFCASSVARGVNEKLFFGSGTQLSVL.

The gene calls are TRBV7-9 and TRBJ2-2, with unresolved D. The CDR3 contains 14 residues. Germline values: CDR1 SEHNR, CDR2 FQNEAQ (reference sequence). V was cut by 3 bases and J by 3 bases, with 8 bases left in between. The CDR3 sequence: CASSFLTDTGELFF. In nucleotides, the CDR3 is TGTGCCAGCAGCTTCCTAACTGACACCGGGGAGCTGTTTTTT.

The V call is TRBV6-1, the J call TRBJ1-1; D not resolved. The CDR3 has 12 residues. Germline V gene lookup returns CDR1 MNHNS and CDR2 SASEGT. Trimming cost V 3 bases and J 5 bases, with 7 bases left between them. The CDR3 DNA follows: TGTGCCAGCAGTGACAGGACGACTGAAGCTTTCTTT. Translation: CASSDRTTEAFF.

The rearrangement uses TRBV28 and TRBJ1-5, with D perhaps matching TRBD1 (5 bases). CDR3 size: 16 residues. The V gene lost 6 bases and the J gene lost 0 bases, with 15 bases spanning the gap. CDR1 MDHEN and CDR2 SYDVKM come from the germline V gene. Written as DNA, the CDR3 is TGTGCCAGCAGCTGGGGGGTGGCCATTAGCAATCAGCCCCAGCATTTT. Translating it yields CASSWGVAISNQPQHF.

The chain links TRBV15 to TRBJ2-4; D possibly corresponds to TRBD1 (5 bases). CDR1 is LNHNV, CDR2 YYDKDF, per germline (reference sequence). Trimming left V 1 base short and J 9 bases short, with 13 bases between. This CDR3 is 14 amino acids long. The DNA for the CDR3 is TGTGCCACCAGCAGAGTCACAGGTTTGGGCATTCAGTACTTC. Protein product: CATSRVTGLGIQYF.

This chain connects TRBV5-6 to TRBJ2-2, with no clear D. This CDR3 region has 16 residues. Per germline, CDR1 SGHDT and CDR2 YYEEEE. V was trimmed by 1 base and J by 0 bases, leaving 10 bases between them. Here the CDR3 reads CASSLMSPSNTGELFF. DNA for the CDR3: TGTGCCAGCAGCTTGATGAGCCCCTCGAACACCGGGGAGCTGTTTTTT.

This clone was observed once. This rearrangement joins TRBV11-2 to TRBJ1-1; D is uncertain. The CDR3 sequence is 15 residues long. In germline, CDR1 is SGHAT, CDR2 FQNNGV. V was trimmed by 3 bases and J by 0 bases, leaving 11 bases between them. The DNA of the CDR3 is TGTGCCAGCAGCTTGGCAGCTACAATGAACACTGAAGCTTTCTTT. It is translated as CASSLAATMNTEAFF. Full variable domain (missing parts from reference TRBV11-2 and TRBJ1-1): EAGVAQSPRYKIIEKRQSVAFWCNPISGHATLYWYQQILGQGPKLLIQFQNNGVVDDSQLPKDRFSAERLKGVDSTLKIQPAKLEDSAVYLCASSLAATMNTEAFFGQGTRLTVV.

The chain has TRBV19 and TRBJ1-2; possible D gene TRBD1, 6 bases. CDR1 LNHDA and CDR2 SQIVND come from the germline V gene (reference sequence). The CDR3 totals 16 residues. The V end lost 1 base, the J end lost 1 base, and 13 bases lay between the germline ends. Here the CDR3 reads CASSIGFRQVNYGYTF. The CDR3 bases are TGTGCCAGTAGTATAGGTTTCCGACAGGTTAACTATGGCTACACCTTC.